The 17 T cell receptor beta chains presented below share a single source sample, sequenced in a study of response to subunit inactivated influenza vaccine. From the RT-PCR reads, TCRdb called clonotypes with MiXCR, one entry per CDR3 protein. The sample shows 650,000 to 800,000 distinct CDR3 sequences, about 18% of them seen only once. The sequences come from PBMCs from blood, collected roughly 5 days after vaccination. Every receptor here comes from a man in his forties or fifties who received an inactivated influenza vaccine.

This clonotype has more than one count but fewer than ten. The chain employs TRBV20-1 and TRBJ1-2; D gene uncertain. The CDR3 runs 15 residues. The germline V gene encodes CDR1 DFQATT and CDR2 SNEGSKA (reference sequence). V shed 0 bases and J shed 3 bases, with 14 bases lying between them. CDR3 in amino acids: CSARDRTLLYYGYTF. The CDR3 DNA reads as TGCAGTGCTAGAGATCGGACTTTACTTTACTATGGCTACACCTTC.

This clonotype was observed a handful of times. This sequence joins TRBV4-2 and TRBJ2-5; tentatively, D is TRBD1 (8 bases). This CDR3 is built from 17 residues. V dropped 4 bases and J dropped 1 base, with 19 bases sitting between them. Germline V gives CDR1 LGHNA, CDR2 YNFKEQ. Here the CDR3 DNA reads TGTGCCAGCAGCCTAAGGGGAACAGGGGGGGTCCAAGAGACCCAGTACTTC. It is translated as CASSLRGTGGVQETQYF.

In its sample, this clonotype was seen a few times. V usage is TRBV5-1 and J usage is TRBJ1-2, with D hard to call. CDR3 length: 14 amino acids. Germline V lookup: CDR1 SGHRS, CDR2 YFSETQ. V was cut by 0 bases and J by 6 bases, with 12 bases left in between. The CDR3 region is CASSLARRANGYTF. DNA of the CDR3: TGCGCCAGCAGCTTGGCCCGACGAGCCAATGGCTACACCTTC.

The V gene is TRBV20-1, the J gene TRBJ2-3; TRBD2 aligns across 8 bases. The V and J ends lost 3 bases and 4 bases, in that order; junction bases with no gene match: 6. The CDR3 length is 14 residues. CDR1 is DFQATT and CDR2 is SNEGSKA in the germline V gene (reference sequence). CDR3: CSASAAGGADTQYF. CDR3 DNA: TGCAGTGCTAGTGCGGCGGGGGGAGCAGATACGCAGTATTTT.

This clonotype was seen more than once but under ten times. The chain couples TRBV20-1 to TRBJ1-5, with unresolved D. The CDR3 is 12 amino acids. Trimming stripped 6 bases from V and 6 bases from J, with 12 bases between. The germline V gene encodes CDR1 DFQATT and CDR2 SNEGSKA (reference sequence). CDR3 DNA: TGCAGTGCAGGGAGGTCCCGTCAGCCCCAGCATTTT. Encoded protein: CSAGRSRQPQHF.

This clonotype has more than one count but fewer than ten. The chain recombines TRBV11-2 with TRBJ2-5; D remains unclear. CDR3 length: 18 residues. From germline, CDR1 is SGHAT and CDR2 FQNNGV. V was shortened by 4 bases and J by 5 bases, with 26 bases between the two germline ends. The CDR3 is CASSSNRGRFRHSETQYF. The CDR3 nucleotides read TGTGCCAGCAGCTCAAACCGTGGTCGTTTTAGACATTCCGAGACCCAGTACTTC.

This sequence joins TRBV29-1 and TRBJ2-5; D gene unclear. The CDR3 spans 16 residues. Deletions cut 0 bases from V and 0 bases from J, with 14 bases between. Germline CDR1 and CDR2: SQVTM and ANQGSEA. The chain's CDR3 is CSVEDSRAPDQETQYF. The CDR3 DNA follows: TGCAGCGTTGAAGATTCACGGGCTCCCGACCAAGAGACCCAGTACTTC.

This clonotype was seen a few times. CDR3 sequence: CASSQVWTANEKLFF. The CDR3 DNA sequence: TGCGCCAGCAGCCAAGTCTGGACAGCTAATGAAAAACTGTTTTTT. The chain is built from TRBV4-3 and TRBJ1-4; perhaps TRBD1 as D (6 bases). The germline CDR1 and CDR2 sequences are LGHNA and YSLEER. Trimming removed 1 base at V and 3 bases at J, with 9 bases between. The CDR3 consists of 15 residues.

This clonotype was counted a few times. The chain links TRBV10-3 to TRBJ1-5; D is perhaps TRBD1 (5 bases). The CDR3 has 14 residues. The V end lost 3 bases, the J end lost 2 bases, and 8 bases lay between the germline ends. Germline lookup yields CDR1 ENHRY and CDR2 SYGVKD. CDR3 loop: CAISEARGNQPQHF. CDR3 nucleotides: TGTGCCATCAGTGAAGCCAGGGGCAATCAGCCCCAGCATTTT.

This clonotype was observed at least ten times. The chain uses TRBV29-1 and TRBJ1-1, with 11 bases matching TRBD1. This CDR3 is built from 14 residues. CDR1 and CDR2 from the germline V gene are SQVTM and ANQGSEA. The ends lost 7 bases at V and 5 bases at J; junction bases unmatched: 9. CDR3 nucleotides: TGCAGCGCAGGGGACAGGGGGGAATTTACTGAAGCTTTCTTT. Translated: CSAGDRGEFTEAFF.

V and J are TRBV4-1 and TRBJ2-7; D unresolved. Per germline, CDR1 MGHRA and CDR2 YSYEKL. The CDR3 length is 16 residues. The V and J ends lost 0 bases and 2 bases respectively, with 14 bases between them. The CDR3 DNA reads TGCGCCAGCAGCCAAGAAGTGGCAGGTGTCCCCTACGAGCAGTACTTC. This encodes CASSQEVAGVPYEQYF.

The rearrangement joins TRBV11-2 to TRBJ2-7, with D perhaps TRBD1 (6 bases). The CDR3 is 15 residues long. Germline CDR1 reads SGHAT; CDR2 reads FQNNGV. Trimming removed 3 bases at V and 4 bases at J, with 16 bases between. The CDR3 region has the DNA TGTGCCAGCAGCTTTCAGGGGAGAGTTCCTTACGAGCAGTACTTC. This translates into CASSFQGRVPYEQYF.

In this sample, this clonotype turned up a few times. The chain recombines TRBV11-2 with TRBJ1-4; 10 nucleotides match TRBD1. Losses at the gene ends were 2 bases for V and 4 bases for J; bases not matched to a gene: 10. In germline, CDR1 is SGHAT, CDR2 FQNNGV. The CDR3 consists of 18 residues. CDR3 coding DNA: TGTGCCAGCAGCTTAACTACCGGGACAGGGGCGATTAATGAAAAACTGTTTTTT. Encoded protein: CASSLTTGTGAINEKLFF. The whole variable domain, filled in from reference TRBV11-2 and TRBJ1-4, reads EAGVAQSPRYKIIEKRQSVAFWCNPISGHATLYWYQQILGQGPKLLIQFQNNGVVDDSQLPKDRFSAERLKGVDSTLKIQPAKLEDSAVYLCASSLTTGTGAINEKLFFGSGTQLSVL.

This chain links TRBV7-3 with TRBJ2-3; 8 nucleotides agree with TRBD2. Trimming at V came to 2 bases and at J to 7 bases, leaving 8 bases not matched to a gene. Germline CDR1 SGHTA, CDR2 FQGTGA. This CDR3 has 15 amino acids. The CDR3 reads CASSLEVAGTNTQYF. CDR3 sequence (DNA): TGTGCCAGCAGCTTAGAGGTAGCGGGAACGAATACGCAGTATTTT.

The gene calls are TRBV4-3 and TRBJ2-5; D might be TRBD1 (6 bases). Germline loops: CDR1 LGHNA, CDR2 YSLEER. The CDR3 is made up of 14 amino acids. V lost 2 bases and J 2 bases, leaving 9 bases between the germline ends. The CDR3 reads CASSQQGLQETQYF. DNA of the CDR3: TGCGCCAGCAGCCAACAGGGGCTACAAGAGACCCAGTACTTC.

This clonotype was counted many times. This chain connects TRBV20-1 to TRBJ2-4; 8 bases agree with TRBD2. The V gene end was trimmed by 5 bases and the J gene end by 0 bases; junction bases not matched to a gene: 9. The germline V gene encodes CDR1 DFQATT and CDR2 SNEGSKA (reference sequence). This CDR3 has 16 residues. Here the CDR3 reads CSADWIAGLAKNIQYF. The DNA of the CDR3 is TGCAGTGCTGATTGGATAGCGGGGCTAGCCAAAAACATTCAGTACTTC.

The chain has TRBV6-2 or TRBV6-3 and TRBJ2-2; TRBD1 might be the D (5 bases). CDR3 length: 15 residues. Looked up from germline, CDR1 is MNHEY and CDR2 is SVGEGT. Between the trimmed V and J ends, which lost 2 bases and 1 base, there was a span of 8 bases. DNA for the CDR3: TGTGCCAGCAGTTACGGCAGGGTGAACACCGGGGAGCTGTTTTTT. Translation: CASSYGRVNTGELFF.